The source of this T cell receptor (beta chain) is a study of cytomegalovirus exposure and HLA in healthy donors. Primers for the PCR totalled 60 Vbeta and 13 Jbeta. The method was immunoSEQ multiplex PCR; TCRdb's version includes in-frame clones alone and lacks a portion of them. The profile shows around 200,000 clones, 83% of them singletons. V gave up 2 bases and J gave up 3 bases, with 8 bases separating them. The V gene's germline CDR1 is MNHEY and CDR2 SVGAGI. This CDR3 contains 13 residues. Sequencing was carried out using PBMCs. The V and J genes are TRBV6-5 and TRBJ2-7; the D gene is possibly TRBD2 (6 bases). This clonotype was sampled from a girl between 5 and 17 years old in good health and CMV-seronegative. The CDR3 spells CASSYPGSYEQYF. CDR3 nucleotide sequence: TGTGCCAGCAGTTACCCCGGGAGCTACGAGCAGTACTTC.